This is a list of T cell receptor beta chains from one sample in a study of blood T cell repertoires in COVID-19. The data were produced by immunoSEQ multiplex PCR, yet TCRdb's version contains in-frame clones alone and is incomplete. Of under 40,000 clones in the sample, about nine tenths were seen once. The sequenced material came from peripheral blood. The receptors here all came from a man in his sixties with active COVID-19. The CDR3 runs from the conserved cysteine through the conserved F or W. A row's size may be missing; if present it is once, few, many or a size class.

clone_size	v_call	cdr3_aa
-	TRBV15	CATSRYESTDTQYF
-	TRBV30	CAWVREVGNKGNTEAFF
-	TRBV6-5	CASQGATEAFF
-	TRBV5-8	CASSLPGGGGETQYF
-	TRBV29-1	CSAPVDRVNEQFF
-	TRBV12-3/TRBV12-4	CASSLSRDTQYF
-	TRBV4-2	CASSQETSAQETQYF
-	TRBV2	CASTKGAGTSTDTQYF
-	TRBV5-4	CASSPTGVGNTIYF
-	TRBV27	CASSPKGAEDTQYF
-	TRBV18	CASSVTGTSYEQYF
-	TRBV11-3	CASSLDFASGLRNEQFF
-	TRBV5-8	CASSLFVASGTDTQYF
once	TRBV9	CASSVVLANTDTQYF